This T cell receptor (beta chain) was captured by sequencing in a study of blood T cell repertoires in COVID-19. Looking at the study overall: T cells, B-cell-depleted T cells, or PBMCs provided the cDNA or gDNA that served as material.

This clone has only one observation. Participants were aged roughly 18 to 100 years from approximately 25 US areas. Assignments of participants to cohorts depended upon their own reported clinical history. The CDR3 has 17 residues. The germline CDR1 and CDR2 sequences are LGHDT and YNNKEL (reference sequence). Trimming cost V 1 base and J 2 bases, with 17 bases left between them. In the original processing: Amplification of reference gene primers provided the estimated nucleated cell counts. Some clones are missing from TCRdb's copy, which holds only in-frame ones; the method was immunoSEQ multiplex PCR. V, J and clone size derive from that table, while D and trimming were established from the DNA sequence. The sample records about 180,000 clones, about 90% being singletons.

Sequencing was performed on PBMCs or T cells enriched from blood (not recorded which). The rearrangement uses TRBV3-1 (or the pseudogene TRBV3-2) and TRBJ1-2; D is undetermined. The TCR comes from a woman aged 18-29 years who had recovered from COVID-19. CDR3 sequence (DNA): TGTGCCAGCAGCCAAGTCTTAGGGAGCCAGATGAACTATGGCTACACCTTC. It codes for CASSQVLGSQMNYGYTF.